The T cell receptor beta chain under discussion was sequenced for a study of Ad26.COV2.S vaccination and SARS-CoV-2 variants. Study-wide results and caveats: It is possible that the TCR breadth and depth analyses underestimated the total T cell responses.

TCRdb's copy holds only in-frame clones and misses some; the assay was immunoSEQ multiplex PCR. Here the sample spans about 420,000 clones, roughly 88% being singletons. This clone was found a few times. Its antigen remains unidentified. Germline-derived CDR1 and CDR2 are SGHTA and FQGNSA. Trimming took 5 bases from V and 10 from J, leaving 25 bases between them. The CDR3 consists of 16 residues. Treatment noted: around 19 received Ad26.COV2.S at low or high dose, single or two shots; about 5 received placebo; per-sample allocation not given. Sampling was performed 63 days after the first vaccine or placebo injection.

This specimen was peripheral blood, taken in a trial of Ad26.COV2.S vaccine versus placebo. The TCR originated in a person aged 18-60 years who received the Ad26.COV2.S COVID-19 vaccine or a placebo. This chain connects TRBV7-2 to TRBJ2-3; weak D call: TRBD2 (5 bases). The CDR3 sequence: CASSPGISRSTDPQYF. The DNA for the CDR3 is TGTGCCAGCAGCCCGGGGATCTCACGATCCACAGACCCGCAGTATTTT.